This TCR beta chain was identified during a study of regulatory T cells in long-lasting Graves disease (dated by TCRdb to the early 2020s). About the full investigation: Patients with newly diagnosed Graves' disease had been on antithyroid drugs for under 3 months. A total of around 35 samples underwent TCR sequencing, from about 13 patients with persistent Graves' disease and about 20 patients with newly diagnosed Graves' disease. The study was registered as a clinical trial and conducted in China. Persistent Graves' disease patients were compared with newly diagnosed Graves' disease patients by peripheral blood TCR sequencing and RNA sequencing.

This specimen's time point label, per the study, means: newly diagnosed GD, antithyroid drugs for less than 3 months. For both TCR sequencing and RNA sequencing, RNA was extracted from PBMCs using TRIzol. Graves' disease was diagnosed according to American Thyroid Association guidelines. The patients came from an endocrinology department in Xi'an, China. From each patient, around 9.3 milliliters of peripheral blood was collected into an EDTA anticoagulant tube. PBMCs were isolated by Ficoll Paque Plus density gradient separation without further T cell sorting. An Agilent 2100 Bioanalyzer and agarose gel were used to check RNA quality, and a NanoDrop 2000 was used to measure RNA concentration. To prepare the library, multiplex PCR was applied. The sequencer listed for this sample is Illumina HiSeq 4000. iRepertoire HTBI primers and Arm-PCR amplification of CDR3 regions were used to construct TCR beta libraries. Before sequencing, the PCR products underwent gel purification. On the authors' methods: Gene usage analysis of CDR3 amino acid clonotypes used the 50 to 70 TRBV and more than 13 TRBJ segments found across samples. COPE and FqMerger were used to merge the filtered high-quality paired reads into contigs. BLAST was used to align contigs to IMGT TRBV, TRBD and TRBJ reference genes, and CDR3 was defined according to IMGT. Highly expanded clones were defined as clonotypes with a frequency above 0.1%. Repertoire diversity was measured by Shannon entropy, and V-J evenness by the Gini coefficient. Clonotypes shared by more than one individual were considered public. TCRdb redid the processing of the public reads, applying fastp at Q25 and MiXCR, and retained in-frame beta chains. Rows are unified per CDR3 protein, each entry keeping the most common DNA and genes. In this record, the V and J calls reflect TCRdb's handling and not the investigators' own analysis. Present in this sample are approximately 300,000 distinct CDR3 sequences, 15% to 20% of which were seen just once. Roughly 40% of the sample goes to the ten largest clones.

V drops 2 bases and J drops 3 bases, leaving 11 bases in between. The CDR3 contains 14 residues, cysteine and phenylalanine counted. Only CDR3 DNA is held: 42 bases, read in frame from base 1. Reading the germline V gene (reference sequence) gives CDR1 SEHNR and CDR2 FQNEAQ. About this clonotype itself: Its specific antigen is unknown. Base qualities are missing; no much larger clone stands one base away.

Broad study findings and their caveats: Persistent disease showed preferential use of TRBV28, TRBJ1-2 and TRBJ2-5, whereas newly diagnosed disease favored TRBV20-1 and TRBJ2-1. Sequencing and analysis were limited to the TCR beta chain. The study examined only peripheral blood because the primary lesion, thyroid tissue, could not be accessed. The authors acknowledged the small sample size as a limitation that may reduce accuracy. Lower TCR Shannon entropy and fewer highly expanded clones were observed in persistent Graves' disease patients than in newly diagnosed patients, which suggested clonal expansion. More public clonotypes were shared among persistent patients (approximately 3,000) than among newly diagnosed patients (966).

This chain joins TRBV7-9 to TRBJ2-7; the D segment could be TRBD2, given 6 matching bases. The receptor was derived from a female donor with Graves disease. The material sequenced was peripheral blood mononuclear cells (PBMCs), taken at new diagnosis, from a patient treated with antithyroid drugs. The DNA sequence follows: TGTGCCAGCAGCTTAATTATTAGCGGCTACGAGCAGTACTTC. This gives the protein CASSLIISGYEQYF.